The 29 T cell receptor beta chains below come from one sample, sequenced in a study of graft-versus-host responses after intestinal transplantation. TCRdb's table, derived via immunoSEQ multiplex PCR, lists solely in-frame clones and lacks some. The data show 9,000 to 10,000 clones, about 76% seen once. Graft samples were processed, releasing intraepithelial and lamina propria lymphocytes. The sequenced sample was ileum tissue, obtained roughly 450 days after intestinal transplantation. All receptors derive from a human patient who received an intestinal transplant, so some T cells may come from the graft donor.

The V call is TRBV7-9, the J call TRBJ1-6, with D perhaps matching TRBD1 (5 bases). CDR1 SEHNR and CDR2 FQNEAQ come from the germline V gene (reference sequence). Between the trimmed V and J ends, which lost 0 bases and 9 bases, there was a span of 9 bases. CDR3 size: 14 residues. The CDR3 DNA follows: TGTGCCAGCAGCTTAGCGGGGGTCACTTCACCCCTCCACTTT. Protein sequence: CASSLAGVTSPLHF.

This chain joins TRBV5-1 and TRBJ2-5; tentative D call: TRBD2 (5 bases). The assigned J gene may be wrong: the sequence end matches TRBJ2-7 better. Germline CDR1 reads SGHRS; CDR2 reads YFSETQ. The CDR3 is 12 amino acids. CDR3 sequence reads: CASTGLSYEQYF. CDR3 in DNA: TGCGCCAGCACAGGACTCTCCTACGAGCAGTACTTC.

This chain links TRBV5-6 with TRBJ2-7, with D unresolved. The V gene lost 0 bases and the J gene lost 4 bases, with 2 bases spanning the gap. The V gene's germline CDR1 is SGHDT and CDR2 YYEEEE. The CDR3 totals 11 residues. Here the CDR3 reads CASSLGYEQYF. For the CDR3, the DNA is TGTGCCAGCAGCTTGGGGTACGAGCAGTACTTC.

This clone was seen only once. This chain connects TRBV11-2 to TRBJ1-1; 7 nucleotides agree with TRBD1. Germline V CDR1 and CDR2: SGHAT, FQNNGV. The CDR3 extends over 13 amino acids. With 2 bases clipped from V and 11 bases from J, the junction kept 8 bases outside the gene matches. This CDR3 is CASSLLRAGGAFF. CDR3 bases: TGTGCCAGCAGCTTACTCCGGGCAGGGGGTGCTTTCTTT.

The chain recombines TRBV2 with TRBJ2-2, with 10 bases fitting TRBD1. CDR3 length: 14 amino acids. Germline CDR1 and CDR2: SNHLY and FYNNEI. V gave up 6 bases and J gave up 4 bases; unmatched junction bases: 2. Here the CDR3 reads CASRGQGSTGELFF. The CDR3 nucleotides are TGTGCCAGCAGGGGACAGGGGAGCACCGGGGAGCTGTTTTTT.

The chain recombines TRBV7-3 with TRBJ1-1; D is ambiguous. Trimming cost V 1 base and J 4 bases, with 7 bases left between them. Germline loops: CDR1 SGHTA, CDR2 FQGTGA. CDR3 length: 13 amino acids. The chain's CDR3 is CASSLIGSTEAFF. The CDR3 DNA sequence: TGTGCCAGCAGCTTAATCGGTAGCACTGAAGCTTTCTTT.

This clone has just one count. The germline gene is not matched at one end of the junction; a read error may be the cause. This sample includes further DNA sequences coding for the same CDR3. The chain couples TRBV28 to TRBJ2-7, with 8 nucleotides matching TRBD1. The CDR3 totals 16 residues. Germline V lookup: CDR1 MDHEN, CDR2 SYDVKM. The CDR3 region has the DNA TGCGCCAGCAGCCCCTTAGTCGGACAGGGTCTCTACGAGCAGTACTTC. This translates into CASSPLVGQGLYEQYF.

The CDR3 sequence is CAITTGTRGYNEQFF. CDR3 bases: TGTGCCATCACCACCGGGACTAGGGGTTACAATGAGCAGTTCTTC. The V call is TRBV10-3, the J call TRBJ2-1, with TRBD2 matching 8 bases. Germline V CDR1 and CDR2: ENHRY, SYGVKD. Unmatched junction bases numbered 9, after V lost 7 bases and J lost 4 bases. There are 15 residues in the CDR3.

This clone was counted between two and nine times. The CDR3 reads CASRRQGPGELFF. The CDR3 DNA is TGTGCCAGCCGCAGACAGGGGCCCGGGGAGCTGTTTTTT. The chain has TRBV21-1 and TRBJ2-2; TRBD1 was called by the table and not checked on the DNA. TRBV21-1 represents a pseudogene. The CDR3 is made up of 13 amino acids.

The chain combines TRBV30 with TRBJ1-2; possibly TRBD1 for D (6 bases). CDR3 length: 11 residues. CDR1 and CDR2 (germline): GTSNPN, SVGIG (reference sequence). V lost 4 bases and J 7 bases, leaving 10 bases between the germline ends. CDR3 sequence: CAWNGGSGYTF. In DNA form, the CDR3 reads TGTGCCTGGAACGGGGGCTCTGGCTACACCTTC.

This clone was seen only once. V is TRBV21-1 and J is TRBJ1-2; TRBD1 is the table's D call and was not checked against the DNA. TRBV21-1 is an annotated pseudogene. CDR3 length: 14 residues. The CDR3 sequence: CASSVGQGGYGYTF. The CDR3 DNA sequence: TGTGCCAGCAGCGTCGGACAGGGTGGTTATGGCTACACCTTC.

CDR3 sequence: CASSAGGELAGGYTF. As DNA, the CDR3 is TGTGCCAGCAGCGCGGGTGGAGAACTGGCGGGGGGCTACACCTTC. The J gene is TRBJ1-2, the V gene TRBV7-9; D is unresolved. With 5 bases removed from V and 8 bases from J, the gap between germline ends came to 21 bases. Germline assignment: CDR1 SEHNR and CDR2 FQNEAQ (reference sequence). The CDR3 runs 15 residues. The complete variable domain, with remaining parts taken from reference TRBV7-9 and TRBJ1-2, reads DTGVSQNPRHKITKRGQNVTFRCDPISEHNRLYWYRQTLGQGPEFLTYFQNEAQLEKSRLLSDRFSAERPKGSFSTLEIQRTEQGDSAMYLCASSAGGELAGGYTFGSGTRLTVV.

The chain carries TRBV5-1 and TRBJ2-7; 9 nucleotides align to TRBD2. V dropped 0 bases and J dropped 5; count of bases not matched to a gene: 9. Germline lookup yields CDR1 SGHRS and CDR2 YFSETQ. The CDR3 totals 16 residues. CDR3 in amino acids: CASSLGMSGGKDEQYF. As DNA, the CDR3 is TGCGCCAGCAGCTTGGGTATGAGCGGGGGGAAGGACGAGCAGTACTTC.

The chain links TRBV5-4 to TRBJ2-3; 11 bases are shared with TRBD2. CDR3 length: 20 residues. The V and J ends lost 6 bases and 0 bases, in that order; junction bases with no gene match: 18. The germline gives CDR1 SGHNT, CDR2 YYREEE (reference sequence). The CDR3 sequence is CASTPSRLAGHGTSTDTQYF. CDR3 nucleotide sequence: TGTGCCAGCACCCCAAGTCGACTAGCGGGGCATGGCACTAGCACAGATACGCAGTATTTT. The full variable domain, with the rest looked up from reference TRBV5-4 and TRBJ2-3, is ETGVTQSPTHLIKTRGQQVTLRCSSQSGHNTVSWYQQALGQGPQFIFQYYREEENGRGNFPPRFSGLQFPNYSSELNVNALELDDSALYLCASTPSRLAGHGTSTDTQYFGPGTRLTVL.

This clone came up once. The junction departs from the called germline gene at one end, perhaps through a read error. CDR3 bases: TGTGCCTGGGGTGTGGCAGGTGTCCCACCCCTCCACTTT. Its protein is CAWGVAGVPPLHF. The chain uses TRBV30 and TRBJ1-6; unclear D gene. Germline V gives CDR1 GTSNPN, CDR2 SVGIG (reference sequence). The CDR3 has 13 amino acids.

Remarks on this clone: An end of the junction does not agree with germline; a read error may underlie this. The rearrangement joins TRBV14 to TRBJ1-1; no reliable D call. Germline V CDR1 and CDR2: SGHDN, FVKESK. This CDR3 is 14 amino acids long. The CDR3 nucleotides read TGTGCCAGCAGTCAAGGGTGGGCTGTCGCTGAAGCTTTCTTT. It yields the protein CASSQGWAVAEAFF. The whole variable domain, filled in from reference TRBV14 and TRBJ1-1, reads EAGVTQFPSHSVIEKGQTVTLRCDPISGHDNLYWYRRVMGKEIKFLLHFVKESKQDESGMPNNRFLAERTGGTYSTLKVQPAELEDSGVYFCASSQGWAVAEAFFGQGTRLTVV.

The chain employs TRBV10-3 and TRBJ1-1; D is perhaps TRBD1 (5 bases). Germline loops: CDR1 ENHRY, CDR2 SYGVKD. V lost 6 bases, J lost 2 bases, and 16 bases lay in between. This CDR3 has 15 amino acids. The CDR3 bases are TGTGCCATCAGCGTAAGTGCGAGGGGAAACACTGAAGCTTTCTTT. Its protein product is CAISVSARGNTEAFF.

The chain joins TRBV5-5 to TRBJ2-2; 7 positions agree with TRBD1. CDR1 and CDR2 (germline): SGHKS, YYEKEE (reference sequence). Trimming took 1 base from V and 6 from J; bases not matched to a gene: 12. This CDR3 has 17 amino acids. The CDR3 region has the DNA TGTGCCAGCAGCTTGTACAGGGGAGTAAATTTGGCCGGGGAGCTGTTTTTT. It specifies CASSLYRGVNLAGELFF. The complete variable domain, with remaining parts taken from reference TRBV5-5 and TRBJ2-2, reads DAGVTQSPTHLIKTRGQQVTLRCSPISGHKSVSWYQQVLGQGPQFIFQYYEKEERGRGNFPDRFSARQFPNYSSELNVNALLLGDSALYLCASSLYRGVNLAGELFFGEGSRLTVL.

The chain has TRBV7-9 and TRBJ1-2; tentatively, D is TRBD1 (5 bases). This CDR3 comprises 14 residues. CDR1 and CDR2 from the germline V gene are SEHNR and FQNEAQ (reference sequence). The V end lost 5 bases, the J end lost 0 bases, and 10 bases lay between the germline ends. DNA for the CDR3: TGTGCCAGCAGCCGCCTGGGGGCTAACTATGGCTACACCTTC. Amino acid sequence: CASSRLGANYGYTF.

The chain carries TRBV4-1 and TRBJ2-7; D not certain. The CDR3 extends over 14 amino acids. CDR1 and CDR2 (germline): MGHRA, YSYEKL. V lost 1 base and J lost 5, with 12 bases in between. The CDR3 is CASSQGNVRDEQYF. The CDR3 region has the DNA TGCGCCAGCAGCCAAGGAAACGTACGGGACGAGCAGTACTTC.

The chain is built from TRBV6-1 and TRBJ1-5; D uncertain. Trimming cost V 2 bases and J 0 bases, with 23 bases left between them. The CDR3 is made up of 20 amino acids. Germline V gives CDR1 MNHNS, CDR2 SASEGT. The CDR3 sequence: CASSELGPSRSLLSNQPQHF. CDR3 nucleotide sequence: TGTGCCAGCAGTGAACTCGGACCCTCAAGAAGTCTCCTTAGCAATCAGCCCCAGCATTTT.

The J gene is TRBJ2-7, the V gene TRBV29-1, with D perhaps matching TRBD2 (6 bases). The germline V and J ends were trimmed by 7 bases and 0 bases, with 16 bases remaining between them. The CDR3 totals 14 residues. Germline loops: CDR1 SQVTM, CDR2 ANQGSEA. The CDR3 protein is CSGLTAGSSYEQYF. The CDR3 region has the DNA TGCAGCGGTCTAACGGCGGGGAGCTCCTACGAGCAGTACTTC.

The gene calls are TRBV2 and TRBJ2-5, with 14 bases fitting TRBD2. CDR1 is SNHLY and CDR2 is FYNNEI in the germline V gene. Trimming cost V 1 base and J 3 bases; bases outside gene matches: 4. This CDR3 is built from 17 residues. CDR3 coding DNA: TGTGCCAGCAGTGAAGGGCGACTAGCGGGGGGGAAAGAGACCCAGTACTTC. It is translated as CASSEGRLAGGKETQYF.

This clone was counted between two and nine times. V usage is TRBV27 and J usage is TRBJ2-7; perhaps TRBD1 as D (6 bases). This CDR3 is 16 amino acids long. CDR1 and CDR2 (germline): MNHEY, SMNVEV (reference sequence). V lost 6 bases and J lost 2, with 20 bases in between. Here the CDR3 DNA reads TGTGCCAGCAGCCTAACAGGGACCTCTTCGACCTACGAGCAGTACTTC. It specifies CASSLTGTSSTYEQYF.

The gene calls are TRBV5-1 and TRBJ1-2, with D hard to call. CDR1 is SGHRS and CDR2 is YFSETQ in the germline V gene. Deletions cut 0 bases from V and 3 bases from J, with 12 bases between. This CDR3 is built from 15 residues. CDR3 sequence: CASSLEGWVHYGYTF. The CDR3 DNA reads TGCGCCAGCAGCTTGGAAGGGTGGGTTCACTATGGCTACACCTTC.

CDR3 loop: CASSYSTGAEAFF. The DNA for the CDR3 is TGTGCCAGCAGTTACTCGACAGGGGCTGAAGCTTTCTTT. The gene calls are TRBV6-5 and TRBJ1-1; 8 bases align to TRBD1. Per germline, CDR1 MNHEY and CDR2 SVGAGI. The CDR3 sequence is 13 residues long. After removal of 0 bases from V and 6 bases from J, the junction contained 0 bases not matched to a gene.

This clone occurred a few times. V usage is TRBV20-1 and J usage is TRBJ1-1; D is unresolved. The V gene's germline CDR1 is DFQATT and CDR2 SNEGSKA (reference sequence). V shed 6 bases and J shed 6 bases, with 8 bases lying between them. The CDR3 sequence is 10 residues long. CDR3 in amino acids: CSAVRAEAFF. For the CDR3, the DNA is TGCAGTGCCGTACGTGCTGAAGCTTTCTTT.

The chain links TRBV19 to TRBJ1-1, with D maybe TRBD1 (6 bases). Trimming removed 4 bases at V and 5 bases at J, with 17 bases between. CDR3 size: 15 residues. CDR1 is LNHDA, CDR2 SQIVND, per germline (reference sequence). CDR3 residues: CASSRQGYYGTEAFF. In nucleotides, the CDR3 is TGTGCCAGTAGTAGGCAGGGGTACTACGGGACTGAAGCTTTCTTT.

The rearrangement links TRBV10-1 to TRBJ2-2, with D perhaps TRBD1 (6 bases). The CDR3 is made up of 14 amino acids. Per the germline V gene, CDR1 is WNHNN and CDR2 is SYGVQD (reference sequence). With 2 bases removed from V and 4 bases from J, the gap between germline ends came to 8 bases. CDR3 bases: TGCGCCAGCAGTGAGGGCAGGGGCACCGGGGAGCTGTTTTTT. It specifies CASSEGRGTGELFF.